The rows below give T cell receptor beta chains drawn from one sample of a study of CD8+ T cells in alopecia areata. Clones were read by immunoSEQ multiplex PCR, and TCRdb kept only the in-frame ones, dropping some. The sample shows 250,000 or so clones, 67% of them seen only once. The sequencing used CD4+ T cells sorted from blood, collected at week 0. All receptors derive from a human donor with alopecia areata. Both conserved end residues are part of each CDR3. D genes are given only for firm matches. Size is stated for part of the rows, as once, few or many counts, or as a class when the clone is expanded.

abundance,d_gene,v_gene,j_gene,len,CDR3aa,CDR3nt
few,TRBD1,TRBV6-5,TRBJ1-2,12,CATRQGLYGYTF,TGTGCTACCCGACAGGGTCTCTATGGCTACACCTTC
-,-,TRBV23-1,TRBJ2-1,13,CASSQGTSNEQFF,TGCGCCAGCAGTCAAGGAACTTCTAATGAGCAGTTCTTC
-,-,TRBV4-2,TRBJ2-3,17,CASSQDRPARSTDTQYF,TGTGCCAGCAGCCAAGATAGGCCAGCCAGAAGCACAGATACGCAGTATTTT
-,-,TRBV7-2,TRBJ2-7,11,CASSFNYEQYF,TGTGCCAGCAGCTTTAACTACGAGCAGTACTTC
-,-,TRBV5-4,TRBJ2-5,16,CASSPAQTGRGETQYF,TGTGCCAGCAGCCCTGCTCAGACAGGACGGGGGGAGACCCAGTACTTC
-,TRBD1,TRBV29-1,TRBJ1-1,15,CSVGRAGGMNTEAFF,TGCAGCGTGGGAAGGGCAGGGGGGATGAACACTGAAGCTTTCTTT
-,-,TRBV15,TRBJ1-5,17,CATSLTQGTTINQPQHF,TGTGCCACCAGTCTTACCCAGGGGACTACGATCAATCAGCCCCAGCATTTT
few,-,TRBV7-9,TRBJ1-1,11,CASSLLGKAFF,TGTGCCAGCAGCTTATTGGGTAAAGCTTTCTTT
-,TRBD2,TRBV9,TRBJ2-2,16,CASSERGTSYTGELFF,TGTGCCAGCAGCGAACGAGGGACTAGCTACACCGGGGAGCTGTTTTTT
-,-,TRBV27,TRBJ2-1,14,CATSVARPYNEQFF,TGTGCCACCTCGGTTGCGAGGCCCTACAATGAGCAGTTCTTC
-,-,TRBV30,TRBJ2-7,12,CAWSVGVYEQYF,TGTGCCTGGAGTGTCGGTGTCTACGAGCAGTACTTC
-,-,TRBV7-8,TRBJ1-5,14,CASSLDRGNQPQHF,TGTGCCAGCAGCTTAGACAGGGGCAATCAGCCCCAGCATTTT
-,TRBD1,TRBV6-1,TRBJ1-1,13,CATGTGGQGEAFF,TGTGCCACCGGGACAGGGGGGCAGGGTGAAGCTTTCTTT
-,-,TRBV29-1,TRBJ2-5,16,CSVGFGVRVSQETQYF,TGCAGCGTTGGATTTGGTGTGAGAGTGTCCCAAGAGACCCAGTACTTC
few,TRBD1,TRBV5-4,TRBJ1-2,14,CASSRQTGDYGYTF,TGTGCCAGCAGCAGGCAGACAGGGGACTATGGCTACACCTTC
-,TRBD1,TRBV18,TRBJ2-5,14,CASSLGQVQETQYF,TGTGCCAGCTCTTTGGGACAGGTCCAAGAGACCCAGTACTTC
few,-,TRBV7-3,TRBJ2-3,14,CASSSPGRTDTQYF,TGTGCCAGCAGCAGCCCGGGACGGACAGATACGCAGTATTTT
-,TRBD1,TRBV6-1,TRBJ2-5,14,CASSEGGQMETQYF,TGTGCCAGCAGTGAAGGGGGACAGATGGAGACCCAGTACTTC
-,-,TRBV27,TRBJ1-4,12,CASSVTGGVLFF,TGTGCCAGCAGCGTAACGGGGGGCGTACTGTTTTTT
-,-,TRBV4-3,TRBJ2-1,16,CASSQSLFVGYNEQFF,TGCGCCAGCAGCCAATCACTCTTCGTGGGCTACAATGAGCAGTTCTTC
-,-,TRBV30,TRBJ2-7,12,CAWTGASYEQYF,TGTGCCTGGACGGGGGCCTCCTACGAGCAGTACTTC
-,-,TRBV30,TRBJ1-3,15,CAWNEGPVSGNTIYF,TGTGCCTGGAACGAGGGACCGGTCTCTGGAAACACCATATATTTT
-,TRBD1,TRBV29-1,TRBJ2-1,12,CSAVGQGVEQFF,TGCAGCGCCGTAGGACAGGGGGTTGAGCAGTTCTTC
-,TRBD1,TRBV30,TRBJ2-1,15,CAWSVLTGGYNEQFF,TGTGCCTGGAGTGTACTGACAGGGGGGTACAATGAGCAGTTCTTC
-,-,TRBV19,TRBJ1-5,13,CASSPPGHIPQHF,TGTGCCAGTAGCCCTCCGGGACATATACCCCAGCATTTT
-,-,TRBV7-2,TRBJ1-1,15,CASSARPGRNTEAFF,TGTGCCAGCAGCGCCCGGCCGGGACGGAACACTGAAGCTTTCTTT
-,-,TRBV4-2,TRBJ1-2,13,CASTGPQGYGYTF,TGTGCCAGTACAGGGCCTCAGGGCTATGGCTACACCTTC
few,-,TRBV30,TRBJ2-4,13,CAWSGLAKNIQYF,TGTGCCTGGAGTGGACTAGCCAAAAACATTCAGTACTTC
-,-,TRBV6-5,TRBJ1-2,14,CASSYSRINYGYTF,TGTGCCAGCAGTTACTCGAGGATAAACTATGGCTACACCTTC
once,-,TRBV27,TRBJ1-1,13,CASQRGGVTEAFF,TGTGCCAGCCAACGAGGAGGGGTCACTGAAGCTTTCTTT
-,-,TRBV27,TRBJ1-1,13,CASSPAGNTEAFF,TGTGCCAGCAGTCCCGCGGGCAACACTGAAGCTTTCTTT
-,-,TRBV4-2,TRBJ1-2,13,CASSPSGGGGYTF,TGTGCCAGCAGCCCAAGTGGGGGCGGAGGCTACACCTTC
few,TRBD2,TRBV5-1,TRBJ2-3,16,CASSLGLAGSTDTQYF,TGCGCCAGCAGCCTCGGACTAGCGGGGAGCACAGATACGCAGTATTTT
-,-,TRBV5-6,TRBJ1-2,13,CASSLVQGPGYTF,TGTGCCAGCAGCTTGGTGCAGGGACCCGGCTACACCTTC
-,-,TRBV5-1,TRBJ1-1,13,CASSLGLGTEAFF,TGCGCCAGCAGCTTGGGACTGGGCACTGAAGCTTTCTTT
-,TRBD1,TRBV29-1,TRBJ1-1,13,CSVAQGAGTEAFF,TGCAGCGTTGCACAGGGGGCAGGCACTGAAGCTTTCTTT
-,-,TRBV6-1,TRBJ2-7,15,CASSEAQTVSYEQYF,TGTGCCAGCAGTGAAGCCCAGACAGTCTCCTACGAGCAGTACTTC
-,TRBD2,TRBV4-1,TRBJ2-7,17,CASSQEVGTSALGEQYF,TGCGCCAGCAGCCAAGAGGTCGGGACTAGTGCCCTGGGGGAGCAGTACTTC
-,-,TRBV7-9,TRBJ1-2,14,CASSLGNSLYGYTF,TGTGCCAGCAGCTTAGGAAACAGCCTCTATGGCTACACCTTC
-,-,TRBV27,TRBJ2-3,12,CASTTLGDTQYF,TGTGCCAGCACCACCCTCGGCGATACGCAGTATTTT
-,TRBD1,TRBV7-8,TRBJ1-4,15,CASSLVQGAIEKLFF,TGTGCCAGCAGCTTAGTTCAGGGGGCAATTGAAAAACTGTTTTTT
-,-,TRBV27,TRBJ2-5,14,CASSLVGVEETQYF,TGTGCCAGCAGTTTAGTCGGGGTCGAAGAGACCCAGTACTTC
few,-,TRBV6-6,TRBJ2-3,12,CASSTQGGTQYF,TGTGCCAGCAGTACCCAGGGGGGTACGCAGTATTTT
once,-,TRBV29-1,TRBJ2-5,13,CSAHPTGAETQYF,TGCAGCGCCCATCCGACGGGGGCGGAGACCCAGTACTTC
-,-,TRBV18,TRBJ1-1,16,CASSPPAGTWGTEAFF,TGTGCCAGCTCACCACCAGCCGGGACTTGGGGGACTGAAGCTTTCTTT
-,TRBD1,TRBV6-5,TRBJ2-7,15,CASSRDRETLPEQYF,TGTGCCAGCAGCCGGGACAGGGAGACTCTCCCCGAGCAGTACTTC